This TCR beta chain was obtained from a study of vaccination effects on CD4 cells after COVID-19. Study-wide context: Post-vaccine draws lagged the second dose by a median of 72 days.

Having been cultured for ten to eleven days, the cells underwent CD4+ T cell isolation. Participants each got two BNT162b2 or mRNA-1273 vaccine doses. A note on this clone: The antigen remains unidentified.

V gave up 0 bases and J gave up 0 bases, with 7 bases separating them. The CDR3 covers 15 residues. CDR1 and CDR2 from the germline V gene are SGHRS and YFSETQ. Profiled with immunoSEQ multiplex PCR; TCRdb holds only in-frame clones, not every one. The table shows 50,000 to 80,000 clones, with less than 80% occurring only once. The sample consisted of CD4+ T cells from PBMCs cultured without peptide, taken after COVID-19 vaccination. J is TRBJ2-1 and V is TRBV5-1; D gene ambiguous. This TCR derives from a human donor who received a COVID-19 vaccine. The CDR3 loop reads CASSLAANSYNEQFF. CDR3 in DNA: TGCGCCAGCAGCTTGGCAGCTAACTCCTACAATGAGCAGTTCTTC.